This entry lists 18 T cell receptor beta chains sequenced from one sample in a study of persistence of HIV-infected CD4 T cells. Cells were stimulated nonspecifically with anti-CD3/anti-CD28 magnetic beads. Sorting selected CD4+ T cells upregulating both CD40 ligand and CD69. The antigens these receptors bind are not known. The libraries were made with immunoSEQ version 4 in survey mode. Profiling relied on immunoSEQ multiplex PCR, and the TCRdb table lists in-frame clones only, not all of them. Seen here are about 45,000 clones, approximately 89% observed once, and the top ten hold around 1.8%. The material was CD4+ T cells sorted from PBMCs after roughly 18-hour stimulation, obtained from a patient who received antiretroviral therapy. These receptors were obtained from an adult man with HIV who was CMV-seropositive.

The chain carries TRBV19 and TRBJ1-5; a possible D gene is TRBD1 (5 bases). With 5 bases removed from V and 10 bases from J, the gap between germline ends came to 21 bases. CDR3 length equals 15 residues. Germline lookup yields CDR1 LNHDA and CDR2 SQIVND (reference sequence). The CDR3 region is CASSPQAGDGGPQHF. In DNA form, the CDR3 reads TGTGCCAGTAGTCCACAGGCGGGGGACGGTGGCCCCCAGCATTTT.

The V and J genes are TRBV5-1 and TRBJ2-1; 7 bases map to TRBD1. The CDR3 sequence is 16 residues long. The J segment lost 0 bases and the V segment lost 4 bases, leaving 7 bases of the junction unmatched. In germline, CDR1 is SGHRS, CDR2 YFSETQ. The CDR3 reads CASSPQGSSSYNEQFF. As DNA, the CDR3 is TGCGCCAGCAGCCCACAGGGGTCGAGCTCCTACAATGAGCAGTTCTTC.

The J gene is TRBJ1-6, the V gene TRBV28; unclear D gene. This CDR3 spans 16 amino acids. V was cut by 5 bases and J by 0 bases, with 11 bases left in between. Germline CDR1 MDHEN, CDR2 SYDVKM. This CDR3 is CASSTTFSSYNSPLHF. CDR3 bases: TGTGCCAGCAGTACGACATTCTCCTCCTATAATTCACCCCTCCACTTT.

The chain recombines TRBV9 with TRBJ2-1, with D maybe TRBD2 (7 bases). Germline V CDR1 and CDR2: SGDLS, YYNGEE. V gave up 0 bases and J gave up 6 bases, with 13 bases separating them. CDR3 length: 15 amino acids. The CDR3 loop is CASSVVLGGLNEQFF. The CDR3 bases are TGTGCCAGCAGCGTAGTATTGGGGGGGCTCAATGAGCAGTTCTTC.

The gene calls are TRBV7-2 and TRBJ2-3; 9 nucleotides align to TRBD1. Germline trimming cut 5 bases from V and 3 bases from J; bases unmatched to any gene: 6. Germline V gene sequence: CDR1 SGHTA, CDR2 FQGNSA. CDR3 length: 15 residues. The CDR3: CASSATGTGTDTQYF. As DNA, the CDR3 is TGTGCCAGCAGCGCCACCGGGACAGGGACAGATACGCAGTATTTT.

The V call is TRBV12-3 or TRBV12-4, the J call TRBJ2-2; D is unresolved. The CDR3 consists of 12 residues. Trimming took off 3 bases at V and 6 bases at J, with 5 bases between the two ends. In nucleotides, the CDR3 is TGTGCCAGCAGTTTTAACGCCGGGGAGCTGTTTTTT. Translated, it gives CASSFNAGELFF.

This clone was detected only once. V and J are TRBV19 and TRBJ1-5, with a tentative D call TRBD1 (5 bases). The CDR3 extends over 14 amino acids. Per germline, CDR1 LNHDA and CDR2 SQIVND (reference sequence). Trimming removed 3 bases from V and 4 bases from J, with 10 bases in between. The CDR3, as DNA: TGTGCCAGTAGTATTCAGGGTATGAATCAGCCCCAGCATTTT. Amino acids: CASSIQGMNQPQHF. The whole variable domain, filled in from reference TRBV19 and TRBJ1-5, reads DGGITQSPKYLFRKEGQNVTLSCEQNLNHDAMYWYRQDPGQGLRLIYYSQIVNDFQKGDIAEGYSVSREKKESFPLTVTSAQKNPTAFYLCASSIQGMNQPQHFGDGTRLSIL.

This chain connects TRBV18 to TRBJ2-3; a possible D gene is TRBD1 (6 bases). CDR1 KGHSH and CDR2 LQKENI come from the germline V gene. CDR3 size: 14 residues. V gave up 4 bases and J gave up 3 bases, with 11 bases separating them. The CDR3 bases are TGTGCCAGCTCACGGTACAGGGTGACAGATACGCAGTATTTT. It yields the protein CASSRYRVTDTQYF.

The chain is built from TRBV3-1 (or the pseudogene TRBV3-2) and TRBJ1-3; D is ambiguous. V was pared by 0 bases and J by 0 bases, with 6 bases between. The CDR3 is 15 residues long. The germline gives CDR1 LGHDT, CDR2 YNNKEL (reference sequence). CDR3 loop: CASSQDPASGNTIYF. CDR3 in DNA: TGTGCCAGCAGCCAAGACCCAGCCTCTGGAAACACCATATATTTT.

The CDR3: CASSQGGDLVGYTF. The CDR3 DNA reads TGCGCCAGCAGCCAAGGGGGGGACCTCGTTGGCTACACCTTC. This chain joins TRBV4-1 and TRBJ1-2, with D perhaps TRBD1 (5 bases). Trimming took 1 base from V and 7 from J, leaving 13 bases between them. The germline gives CDR1 MGHRA, CDR2 YSYEKL. The length of the CDR3 is 14 residues.

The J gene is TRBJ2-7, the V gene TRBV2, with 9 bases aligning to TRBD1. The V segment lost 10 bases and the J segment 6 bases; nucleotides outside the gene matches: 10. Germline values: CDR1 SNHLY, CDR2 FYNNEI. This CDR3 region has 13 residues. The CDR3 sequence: CATTLDRGGEQYF. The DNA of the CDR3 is TGTGCCACCACGTTGGACAGGGGAGGCGAGCAGTACTTC. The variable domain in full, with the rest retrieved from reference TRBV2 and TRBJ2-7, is EPEVTQTPSHQVTQMGQEVILRCVPISNHLYFYWYRQILGQKVEFLVSFYNNEISEKSEIFDDQFSVERPDGSNFTLKIRSTKLEDSAMYFCATTLDRGGEQYFGPGTRLTVT.

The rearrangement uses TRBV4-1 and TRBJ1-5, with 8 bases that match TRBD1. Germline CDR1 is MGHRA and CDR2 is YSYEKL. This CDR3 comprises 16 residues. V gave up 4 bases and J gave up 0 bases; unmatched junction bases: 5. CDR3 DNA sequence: TGCGCCAGCAGCCCACAGGGGGTCGGTAGCAATCAGCCCCAGCATTTT. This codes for CASSPQGVGSNQPQHF.

The CDR3 sequence is CASSFGGGLENEQFF. DNA of the CDR3: TGTGCCAGCAGTTTTGGGGGGGGCCTAGAGAATGAGCAGTTCTTC. This rearrangement joins TRBV28 to TRBJ2-1, with D possibly matching TRBD2 (7 bases). Germline CDR1 is MDHEN and CDR2 is SYDVKM. There are 15 residues in the CDR3. Trimming stripped 3 bases from V and 7 bases from J, with 16 bases between.

In DNA form, the CDR3 reads TGTGCCAGCAGCTTAAGAGGGGGCGATGACTATGGCTACACCTTC. Encoded protein: CASSLRGGDDYGYTF. V is TRBV7-3 and J is TRBJ1-2; 7 positions match TRBD1. The CDR3 covers 15 residues. The ends lost 1 base at V and 3 bases at J; junction bases unmatched: 5. Germline CDR1 reads SGHTA; CDR2 reads FQGTGA.

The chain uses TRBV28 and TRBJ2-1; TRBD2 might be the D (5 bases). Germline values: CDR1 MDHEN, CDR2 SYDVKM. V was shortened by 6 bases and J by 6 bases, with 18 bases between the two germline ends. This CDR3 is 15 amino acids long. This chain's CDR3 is CASSTSGKRPNEQFF. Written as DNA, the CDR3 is TGTGCCAGCAGCACCTCCGGGAAAAGACCCAATGAGCAGTTCTTC. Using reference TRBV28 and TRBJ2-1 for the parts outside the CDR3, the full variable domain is DVKVTQSSRYLVKRTGEKVFLECVQDMDHENMFWYRQDPGLGLRLIYFSYDVKMKEKGDIPEGYSVSREKKERFSLILESASTNQTSMYLCASSTSGKRPNEQFFGPGTRLTVL.

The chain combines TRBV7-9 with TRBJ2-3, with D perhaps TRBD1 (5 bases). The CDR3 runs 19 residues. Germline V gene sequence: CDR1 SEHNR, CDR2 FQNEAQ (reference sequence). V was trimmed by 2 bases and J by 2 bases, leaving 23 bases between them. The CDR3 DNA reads TGTGCCAGCAGCTTAACTCTATTTCAGTGGCAGGGAAACACAGATACGCAGTATTTT. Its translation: CASSLTLFQWQGNTDTQYF.

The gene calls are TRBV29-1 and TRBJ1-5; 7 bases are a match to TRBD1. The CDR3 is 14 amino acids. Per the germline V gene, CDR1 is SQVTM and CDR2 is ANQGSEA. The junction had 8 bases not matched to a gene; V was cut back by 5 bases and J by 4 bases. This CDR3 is CSVIADRANQPQHF. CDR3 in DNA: TGCAGCGTTATTGCCGACAGGGCTAATCAGCCCCAGCATTTT.

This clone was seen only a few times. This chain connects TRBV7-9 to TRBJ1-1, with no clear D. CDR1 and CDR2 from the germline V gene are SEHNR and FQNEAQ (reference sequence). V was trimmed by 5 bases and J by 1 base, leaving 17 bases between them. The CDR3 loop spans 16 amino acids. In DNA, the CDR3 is TGTGCCAGCAGCCAAAGGTCCGGACGGGCGAACACTGAAGCTTTCTTT. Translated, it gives CASSQRSGRANTEAFF.